Listed below are T cell receptor beta chains from one sample, sequenced in a study of cytomegalovirus exposure and HLA in healthy donors. Using immunoSEQ multiplex PCR, the repertoire was profiled, and TCRdb retains in-frame clones only, with some absent. Of over 150,000 clones listed, approximately 80% are singletons. Source material: PBMCs. Every receptor here comes from a woman in her 40s in good health and CMV-seronegative. CDR3s include the opening cysteine and the closing phenylalanine or tryptophan. Each record gives: J gene, V gene, D gene, clone size, CDR3 DNA, CDR3 protein. D genes are given only for firm matches. Only some rows state a clone size, as once, few, many or a class for expanded clones.

>TRBJ2-5|TRBV2|TRBD2|NA
TGTGCCAGCAGTCCGCTTAGACTAGCGGGAGGAGAGGTAGAGACCCAGTACTTC
CASSPLRLAGGEVETQYF
>TRBJ1-2|TRBV4-1|TRBD1|few
TGCGCCAGCGGATTTTTCGGCAGGGGGCTTTCTGGCTACACCTTC
CASGFFGRGLSGYTF
>TRBJ1-4|TRBV6-1|TRBD1|NA
TGTGCCAGCAGTGCCGACAGGGGTGCAATGGAACTGTTTTTT
CASSADRGAMELFF
>TRBJ1-3|TRBV18|TRBD1|NA
TGTGCCAGCTCACCAGGACAGGCCGACTCTGGAAACACCATATATTTT
CASSPGQADSGNTIYF
>TRBJ1-1|TRBV6-1|TRBD1|NA
TGTGCCAGCAGTGCGAGGACAGGGGGCTTGATCGACACTGAAGCTTTCTTT
CASSARTGGLIDTEAFF
>TRBJ2-1|TRBV9|NA|NA
TGTGCCAGCAGCGCCCAGGGGCGGGGGACCTACAATGAGCAGTTCTTC
CASSAQGRGTYNEQFF
>TRBJ1-5|TRBV28|NA|NA
TGTGCCAGCAGCCCACTAGTGCAGCCCCAGCATTTT
CASSPLVQPQHF
>TRBJ2-5|TRBV5-1|NA|NA
TGCGCCAGCAGCTTACAACCGGGCGGGGAGACCCAGTACTTC
CASSLQPGGETQYF
>TRBJ1-2|TRBV29-1|NA|NA
TGCAGTTACGGTTCTTCCTATGGCTACACCTTC
CSYGSSYGYTF
>TRBJ1-2|TRBV9|NA|NA
TGTGCCAGCAGCGCCCCAGGGGATAACTATGGCTACACCTTC
CASSAPGDNYGYTF
>TRBJ2-4|TRBV6-5|NA|once
TGTGCCAGCAGTTACGGGCAGAGAAACATTCAGTACTTC
CASSYGQRNIQYF
>TRBJ1-5|TRBV6-1|TRBD1|NA
TGTGCCAGCAGTGAAATGGGGGCAGGGGGGAGTCAGCCCCAGCATTTT
CASSEMGAGGSQPQHF
>TRBJ2-3|TRBV5-1|TRBD1|few
TGCGCCAGCAGCTTAGGGGGACAGGTCAGGGTAGCAGATACGCAGTATTTT
CASSLGGQVRVADTQYF
>TRBJ2-1|TRBV5-4|TRBD2|NA
TGTGCCAGCAGCAAGGGACTAGCGGGGGAAGGTGAGCAGTTCTTC
CASSKGLAGEGEQFF
>TRBJ1-2|TRBV7-9|NA|NA
TGTGCCAGCAGCCCGCGGGTCAGAGCTAACTATGGCTACACCTTC
CASSPRVRANYGYTF
>TRBJ1-1|TRBV5-1|NA|NA
TGCGCCAGCAGCTCGGGACTTAGACGGGAGAACACTGAAGCTTTCTTT
CASSSGLRRENTEAFF
>TRBJ2-5|TRBV5-1|TRBD2|NA
TGCGCCAGCAGGACACTAGCGGGGGGGGGCCAAGAGACCCAGTACTTC
CASRTLAGGGQETQYF
>TRBJ2-3|TRBV6-5|TRBD2|once
TGTGCCAGCAGTGGAGCGGGGCGGGGGGATACGCAGTATTTT
CASSGAGRGDTQYF
>TRBJ2-3|TRBV7-2|TRBD2|NA
TGTGCCAGCAGCTTTACTAGCGGGGGCGAGGCAGATACGCAGTATTTT
CASSFTSGGEADTQYF
>TRBJ1-2|TRBV28|TRBD1|once
TGTGCCAGCCAACAGACAGGGCTCTATGGCTACACCTTC
CASQQTGLYGYTF
>TRBJ2-3|TRBV6-5|NA|NA
TGTGCCAGCAGTTATCTGGAGAGCACAGATACGCAGTATTTT
CASSYLESTDTQYF
>TRBJ2-3|TRBV5-1|TRBD1|NA
TGCGCCAGCAGGGGGACAGGGTACACGACAGATACGCAGTATTTT
CASRGTGYTTDTQYF
>TRBJ2-7|TRBV28|NA|NA
TGTGCCAGCAGTGCAGGGGGACTGATTTCCTACGAGCAGTACTTC
CASSAGGLISYEQYF
>TRBJ1-2|TRBV27|NA|NA
TGTGCCAGCAGTTTAGTGAACGGGGGGATCGGCTACACCTTC
CASSLVNGGIGYTF
>TRBJ1-2|TRBV2|TRBD1|NA
TGTGCCAGTTACAGGGGGCGCGGTGGCTACACCTTC
CASYRGRGGYTF
>TRBJ2-3|TRBV10-3|TRBD2|NA
TGTGCCATCAGTGAGACGGACAAGGGAGGGGATACGCAGTATTTT
CAISETDKGGDTQYF
>TRBJ2-1|TRBV4-2|NA|once
TGTGCCAGCAGCCAAGACGTGGCATGGGAGCAGTTCTTC
CASSQDVAWEQFF
>TRBJ1-2|TRBV10-3|TRBD1|NA
TGTGCCATCAGTGAGTCGAAGGACAGGGAACTTGGCTACACCTTC
CAISESKDRELGYTF
>TRBJ2-7|TRBV18|NA|NA
TGTGCCGGGAGTGGGGGGACGGACGAGCAGTACTTC
CAGSGGTDEQYF
>TRBJ2-1|TRBV6-5|TRBD1|NA
TGTGCCACCGTTCTCCCGACAGGGCGGCAGTTCTTC
CATVLPTGRQFF
>TRBJ2-7|TRBV6-5|NA|NA
TGTGCCAGCAGTGCTCGGGACATCTCCTACGAGCAGTACTTC
CASSARDISYEQYF
>TRBJ2-6|TRBV2|NA|NA
TGTGCCAGCAGTGGTATCTCTGGGGCCAACGTCCTGACTTTC
CASSGISGANVLTF
>TRBJ1-2|TRBV19|TRBD1|NA
TGTGCCAGTACCCCACGGGGACAGGGGAGGATCCGTCCGGGCTACACCTTC
CASTPRGQGRIRPGYTF
>TRBJ1-1|TRBV7-9|NA|NA
TGTGCCAGCAGCTTAGATGTTAGGAACACTGAAGCTTTCTTT
CASSLDVRNTEAFF
>TRBJ2-7|TRBV10-3|NA|NA
TGTGCCATCAGTGAGCAGGCGATAAGCTCCTACGAGCAGTACTTC
CAISEQAISSYEQYF
>TRBJ1-4|TRBV19|TRBD1|NA
TGTGCCAGTAGACTACAGGGGGGTGAAAAACTGTTTTTT
CASRLQGGEKLFF
>TRBJ2-5|TRBV2|TRBD2|NA
TGTGCCAGCAGTGCGACTAGCTTCGGGACCCAGTACTTC
CASSATSFGTQYF
>TRBJ2-1|TRBV30|NA|few
TGTGCCTGGGCGACCAGCGGCTACCCCTTCAATGAGCAGTTCTTC
CAWATSGYPFNEQFF
>TRBJ1-2|TRBV5-6|TRBD1|NA
TGTGCCAGCAGCTTGCTCTGGGACAGGGGCCGCTATGGCTACACCTTC
CASSLLWDRGRYGYTF
>TRBJ2-1|TRBV11-3|TRBD2|few
TGTGCCAGCAGCTTAGGCGGGAGGGCTGAACTTTACAATGAGCAGTTCTTC
CASSLGGRAELYNEQFF
>TRBJ2-1|TRBV5-1|TRBD1|NA
TGCGCCAGCAGCCCGGGACAGCAACTCTACAATGAGCAGTTCTTC
CASSPGQQLYNEQFF
>TRBJ2-1|TRBV11-1|TRBD2|once
TGTGCCAGCAGCCTGACTAGCGAGTCCTACAATGAGCAGTTCTTC
CASSLTSESYNEQFF
>TRBJ2-2|TRBV29-1|NA|NA
TGCAGCGTTGAATTAGTTCCTAGGGGCGGGGAGCTGTTTTTT
CSVELVPRGGELFF
>TRBJ1-2|TRBV5-4|NA|NA
TGTGCCAGCAGCTTGGCGCAGGGATTAGCCTATGGCTACACCTTC
CASSLAQGLAYGYTF
>TRBJ2-5|TRBV5-1|TRBD1|NA
TGCGCCAGCAGCGGGTCCCTGACAGGGGCCCAAGAGACCCAGTACTTC
CASSGSLTGAQETQYF
>TRBJ1-2|TRBV2|NA|NA
TGTGCCAGCAGTGAGCGGCAGGGCGCGCTCGGCTACACCTTC
CASSERQGALGYTF
>TRBJ1-2|TRBV28|NA|NA
TGTGCCAGCAGTTTGGCAACTAACTATGGCTACACCTTC
CASSLATNYGYTF
>TRBJ1-5|TRBV7-6|NA|NA
TGTGCCAGCAGCGAGGTAGGCCCTGGGAGCAATCAGCCCCAGCATTTT
CASSEVGPGSNQPQHF
>TRBJ2-2|TRBV2|NA|NA
TGTGCCAGCAGTGCGACGACGATTAGGGCGGGGACCGGGGAGCTGTTTTTT
CASSATTIRAGTGELFF
>TRBJ1-1|TRBV28|NA|NA
TGTGCCAGCAGTTTTCCGGGACTAGTAAGAAACACTGAAGCTTTCTTT
CASSFPGLVRNTEAFF
>TRBJ1-5|TRBV5-1|TRBD1|once
TGCGCCAGCAGCGTGACAGGGGCCCCTGAGCCCCAGCATTTT
CASSVTGAPEPQHF